This T cell receptor (beta chain) came from a study of technical replicates of blood from a handful of donors. Germline CDR1 reads SNHLY; CDR2 reads FYNNEI. CDR3 length: 15 amino acids. The ends were cut back, 11 bases at V and 7 bases at J, with 24 bases in the middle. Sequenced by immunoSEQ multiplex PCR; TCRdb stores in-frame clones only, minus some. The sample lists around 62,000 clones, 95% to 98% occurring once. The source material was T cells isolated from PBMCs. The receptor comes from a human donor in good health. The genes are TRBV2 and TRBJ2-1, with TRBD2 as a possible D gene (6 bases). The CDR3 DNA reads as TGTGCCGGGGTAATGATGGCGGGTGGGAGGAATGAGCAGTTCTTC. Translation gives CAGVMMAGGRNEQFF.